This TCR beta chain was obtained from a study of blood T cell repertoires in COVID-19. Study background: Samples taken during acute and convalescent COVID-19 were collected in the United States, Italy and Spain.

Per the original methods: From reference gene primer amplification, estimates of nucleated cell counts were derived. TCRdb keeps only in-frame clones here, not all; method: immunoSEQ multiplex PCR. D and trimming come from the DNA, and the V and J calls and clone size come from that table. The sample contains over 250,000 clones, nearly 90% of which appear only once. V was shortened by 0 bases and J by 10 bases, with 12 bases between the two germline ends. CDR3 length: 13 residues. Looked up from germline, CDR1 is ENHRY and CDR2 is SYGVKD. The sequencing sample was made of PBMCs or T cells enriched from blood (not recorded which). The receptor comes from a woman aged 55-70 years who had recovered from COVID-19. The chain uses TRBV10-3 and TRBJ2-5; D perhaps matches TRBD1 (6 bases). The CDR3 here is CAISESDRSGQYF. CDR3 coding DNA: TGTGCCATCAGTGAGTCTGACAGGTCGGGCCAGTACTTC.